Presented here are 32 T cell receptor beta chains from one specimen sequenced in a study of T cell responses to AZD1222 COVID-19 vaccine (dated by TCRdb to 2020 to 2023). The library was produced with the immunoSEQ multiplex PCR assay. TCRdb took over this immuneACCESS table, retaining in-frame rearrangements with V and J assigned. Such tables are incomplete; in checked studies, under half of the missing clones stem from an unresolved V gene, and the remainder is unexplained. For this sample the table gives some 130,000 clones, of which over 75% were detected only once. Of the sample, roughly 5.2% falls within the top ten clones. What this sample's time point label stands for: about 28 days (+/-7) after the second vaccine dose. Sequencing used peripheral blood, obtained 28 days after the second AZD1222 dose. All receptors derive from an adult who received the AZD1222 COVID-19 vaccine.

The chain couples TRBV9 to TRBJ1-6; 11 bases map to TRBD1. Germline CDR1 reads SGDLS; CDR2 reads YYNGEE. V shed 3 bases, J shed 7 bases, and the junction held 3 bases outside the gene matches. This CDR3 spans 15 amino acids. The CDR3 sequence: CASSDRTGGNSPLHF. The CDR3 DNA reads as TGTGCCAGCAGCGACAGGACAGGGGGCAATTCACCCCTCCACTTT.

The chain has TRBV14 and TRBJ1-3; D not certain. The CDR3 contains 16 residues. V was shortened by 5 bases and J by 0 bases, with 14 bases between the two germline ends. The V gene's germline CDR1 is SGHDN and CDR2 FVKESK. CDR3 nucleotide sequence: TGTGCCAGCAGCGACTCTCTGACAAGCTCTGGAAACACCATATATTTT. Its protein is CASSDSLTSSGNTIYF. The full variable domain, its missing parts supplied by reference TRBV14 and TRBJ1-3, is EAGVTQFPSHSVIEKGQTVTLRCDPISGHDNLYWYRRVMGKEIKFLLHFVKESKQDESGMPNNRFLAERTGGTYSTLKVQPAELEDSGVYFCASSDSLTSSGNTIYFGEGSWLTVV.

The CDR3 nucleotides read TGTGCCAGCAGCTTATGGTTTGGGGGACAGGGAGCGGATGGCTACACCTTC. Protein: CASSLWFGGQGADGYTF. V gene TRBV11-2 combines with J gene TRBJ1-2, with TRBD1 matching 9 bases. Trimming cost V 2 bases and J 6 bases; bases outside gene matches: 13. Per germline, CDR1 SGHAT and CDR2 FQNNGV. This CDR3 has 17 amino acids.

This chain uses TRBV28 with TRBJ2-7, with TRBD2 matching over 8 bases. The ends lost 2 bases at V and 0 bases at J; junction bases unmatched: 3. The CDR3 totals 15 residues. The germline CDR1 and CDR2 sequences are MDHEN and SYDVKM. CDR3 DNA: TGTGCCAGCAGTTTAAGCGGGAGTTTCTCCTACGAGCAGTACTTC. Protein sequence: CASSLSGSFSYEQYF.

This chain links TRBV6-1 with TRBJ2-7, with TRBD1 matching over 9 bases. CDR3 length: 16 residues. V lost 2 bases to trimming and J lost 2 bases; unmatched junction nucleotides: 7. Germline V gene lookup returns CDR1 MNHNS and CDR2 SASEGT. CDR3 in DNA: TGTGCCAGCAGTGAACCCGGGACAGGGCGACCCTACGAGCAGTACTTC. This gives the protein CASSEPGTGRPYEQYF.

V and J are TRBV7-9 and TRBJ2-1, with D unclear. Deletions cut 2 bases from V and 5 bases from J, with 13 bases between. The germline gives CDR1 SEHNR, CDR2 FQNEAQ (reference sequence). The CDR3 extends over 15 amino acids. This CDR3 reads CASSLRLRGDNEQFF. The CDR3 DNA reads TGTGCCAGCAGCTTACGACTCCGTGGGGACAATGAGCAGTTCTTC.

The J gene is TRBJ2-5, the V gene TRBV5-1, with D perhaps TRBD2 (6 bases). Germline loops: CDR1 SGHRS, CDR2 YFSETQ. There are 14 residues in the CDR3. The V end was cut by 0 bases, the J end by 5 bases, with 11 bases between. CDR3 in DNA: TGCGCCAGCAGCTTGGACACCGCGGGGGAGACCCAGTACTTC. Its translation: CASSLDTAGETQYF.

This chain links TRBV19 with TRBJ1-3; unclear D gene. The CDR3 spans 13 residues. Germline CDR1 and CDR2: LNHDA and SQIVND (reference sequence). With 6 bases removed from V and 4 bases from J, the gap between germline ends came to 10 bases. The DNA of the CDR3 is TGTGCCAGTAGAGTCCATACGGGAAACACCATATATTTT. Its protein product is CASRVHTGNTIYF.

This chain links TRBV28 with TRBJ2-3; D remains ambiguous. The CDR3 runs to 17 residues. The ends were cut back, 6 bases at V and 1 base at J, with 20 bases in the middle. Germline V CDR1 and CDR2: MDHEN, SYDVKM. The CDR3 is CASRPRFRPVGTDTQYF. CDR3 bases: TGTGCCAGCAGACCCCGATTTAGACCAGTTGGCACAGATACGCAGTATTTT.

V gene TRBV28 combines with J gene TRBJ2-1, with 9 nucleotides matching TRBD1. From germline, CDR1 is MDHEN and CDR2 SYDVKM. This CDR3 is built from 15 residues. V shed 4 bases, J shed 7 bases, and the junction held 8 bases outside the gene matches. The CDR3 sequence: CASSYPRTGVNEQFF. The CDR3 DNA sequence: TGTGCCAGCAGTTACCCCCGGACAGGGGTGAATGAGCAGTTCTTC.

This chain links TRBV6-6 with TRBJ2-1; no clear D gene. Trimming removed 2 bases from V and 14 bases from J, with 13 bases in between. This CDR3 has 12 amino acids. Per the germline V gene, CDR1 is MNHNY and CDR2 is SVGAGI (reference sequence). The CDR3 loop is CASSYSRDSKFF. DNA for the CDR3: TGTGCCAGCAGTTACAGCCGAGACTCCAAGTTCTTC.

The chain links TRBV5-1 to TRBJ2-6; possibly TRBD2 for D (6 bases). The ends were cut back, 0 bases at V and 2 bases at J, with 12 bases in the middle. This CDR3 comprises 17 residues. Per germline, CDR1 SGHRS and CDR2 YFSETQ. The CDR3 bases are TGCGCCAGCAGCTTGGAGGCCACGGGGGCTGGGGCCAACGTCCTGACTTTC. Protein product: CASSLEATGAGANVLTF. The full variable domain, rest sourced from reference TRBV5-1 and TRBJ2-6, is KAGVTQTPRYLIKTRGQQVTLSCSPISGHRSVSWYQQTPGQGLQFLFEYFSETQRNKGNFPGRFSGRQFSNSRSEMNVSTLELGDSALYLCASSLEATGAGANVLTFGAGSRLTVL.

CDR3 in amino acids: CASSGLAPDTQYF. The CDR3 region has the DNA TGTGCCAGCAGTGGACTAGCTCCAGATACGCAGTATTTT. This chain uses TRBV2 with TRBJ2-3; 7 bases are shared with TRBD2. Per germline, CDR1 SNHLY and CDR2 FYNNEI. The CDR3 is 13 residues long. V lost 4 bases, J lost 4 bases, and 2 bases stayed unmatched.

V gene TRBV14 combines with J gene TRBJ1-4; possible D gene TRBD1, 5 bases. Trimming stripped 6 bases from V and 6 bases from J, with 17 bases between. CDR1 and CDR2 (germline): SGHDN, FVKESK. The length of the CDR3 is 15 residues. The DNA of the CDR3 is TGTGCCAGCAGTTTCTCCGGGACCCGGCATGAAAAACTGTTTTTT. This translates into CASSFSGTRHEKLFF. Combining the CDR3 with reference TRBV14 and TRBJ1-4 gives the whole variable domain EAGVTQFPSHSVIEKGQTVTLRCDPISGHDNLYWYRRVMGKEIKFLLHFVKESKQDESGMPNNRFLAERTGGTYSTLKVQPAELEDSGVYFCASSFSGTRHEKLFFGSGTQLSVL.

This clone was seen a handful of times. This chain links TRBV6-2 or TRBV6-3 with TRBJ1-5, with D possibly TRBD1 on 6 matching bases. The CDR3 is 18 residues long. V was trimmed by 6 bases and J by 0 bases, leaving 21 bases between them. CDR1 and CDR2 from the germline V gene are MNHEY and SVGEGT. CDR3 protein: CASSRYETGSLSNQPQHF. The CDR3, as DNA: TGTGCCAGCAGCCGTTATGAGACAGGCTCCCTTAGCAATCAGCCCCAGCATTTT.

CDR3 region: CASSVQGGNTIYF. CDR3 DNA sequence: TGTGCCAGCAGTGTTCAGGGGGGAAACACCATATATTTT. The chain uses TRBV28 and TRBJ1-3; the D gene is possibly TRBD1 (6 bases). V lost 5 bases and J lost 4, with 9 bases in between. The CDR3 runs to 13 residues. Germline V gives CDR1 MDHEN, CDR2 SYDVKM.

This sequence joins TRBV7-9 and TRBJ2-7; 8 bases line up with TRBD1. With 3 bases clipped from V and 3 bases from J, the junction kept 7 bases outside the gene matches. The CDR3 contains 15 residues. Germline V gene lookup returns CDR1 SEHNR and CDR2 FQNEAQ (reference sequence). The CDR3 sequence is CASSFQDRAFYEQYF. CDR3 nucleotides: TGTGCCAGCAGCTTCCAGGACAGGGCCTTCTACGAGCAGTACTTC.

Here the CDR3 reads CASSIDLRDHQPQHF. The CDR3 DNA is TGTGCCAGTAGTATAGATCTAAGGGACCATCAGCCCCAGCATTTT. V and J are TRBV19 and TRBJ1-5; TRBD1 is a possible D gene (5 bases). V lost 0 bases to trimming and J lost 5 bases, with 11 bases between them. Germline V gene data show CDR1 as LNHDA and CDR2 as SQIVND (reference sequence). The CDR3 is 15 residues long.

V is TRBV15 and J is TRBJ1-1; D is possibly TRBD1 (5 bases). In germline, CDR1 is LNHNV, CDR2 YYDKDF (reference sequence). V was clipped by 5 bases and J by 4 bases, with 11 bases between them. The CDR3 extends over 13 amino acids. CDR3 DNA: TGTGCCACCAGCGAAGTGGGGGTCACTGAAGCTTTCTTT. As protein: CATSEVGVTEAFF.

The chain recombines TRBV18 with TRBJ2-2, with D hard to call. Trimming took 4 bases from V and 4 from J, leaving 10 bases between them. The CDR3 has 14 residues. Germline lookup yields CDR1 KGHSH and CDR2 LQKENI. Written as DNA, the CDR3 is TGTGCCAGCTCACGGGTCCCGACCACCGGGGAGCTGTTTTTT. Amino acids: CASSRVPTTGELFF.

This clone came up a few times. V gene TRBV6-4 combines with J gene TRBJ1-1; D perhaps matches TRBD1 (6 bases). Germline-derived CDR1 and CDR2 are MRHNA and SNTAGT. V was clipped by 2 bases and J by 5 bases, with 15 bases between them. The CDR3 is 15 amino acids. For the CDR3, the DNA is TGTGCCAGCAGTGACGGGGCAGGGGAATCGACTGAAGCTTTCTTT. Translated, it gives CASSDGAGESTEAFF.

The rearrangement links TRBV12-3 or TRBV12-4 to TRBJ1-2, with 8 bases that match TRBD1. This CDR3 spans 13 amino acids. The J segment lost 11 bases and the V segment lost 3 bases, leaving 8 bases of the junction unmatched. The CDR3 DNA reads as TGTGCCAGCAGTTTTAGGCTACAGGGGGTATACACCTTC. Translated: CASSFRLQGVYTF.

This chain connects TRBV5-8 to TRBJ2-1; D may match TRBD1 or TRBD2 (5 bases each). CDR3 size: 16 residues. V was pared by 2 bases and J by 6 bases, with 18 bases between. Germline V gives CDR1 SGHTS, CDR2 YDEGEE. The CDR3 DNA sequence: TGTGCCAGCAGCTTAGGCCGGGCCAGGGAGCCCAATGAGCAGTTCTTC. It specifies CASSLGRAREPNEQFF.

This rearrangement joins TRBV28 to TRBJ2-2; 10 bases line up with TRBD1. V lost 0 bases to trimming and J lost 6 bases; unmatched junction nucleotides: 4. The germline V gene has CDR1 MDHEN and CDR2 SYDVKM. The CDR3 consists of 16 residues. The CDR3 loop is CASSLWGQGISGELFF. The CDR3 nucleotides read TGTGCCAGCAGTTTATGGGGACAGGGGATCTCCGGGGAGCTGTTTTTT.

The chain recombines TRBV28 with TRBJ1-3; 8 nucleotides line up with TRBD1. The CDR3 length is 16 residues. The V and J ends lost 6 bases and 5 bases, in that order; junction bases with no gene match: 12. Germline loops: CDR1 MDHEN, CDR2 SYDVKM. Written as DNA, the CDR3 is TGTGCCAGCAGCCCACACCCCTCAGGGGGCCGAAACACCATATATTTT. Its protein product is CASSPHPSGGRNTIYF. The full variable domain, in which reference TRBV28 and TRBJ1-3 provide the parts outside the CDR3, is DVKVTQSSRYLVKRTGEKVFLECVQDMDHENMFWYRQDPGLGLRLIYFSYDVKMKEKGDIPEGYSVSREKKERFSLILESASTNQTSMYLCASSPHPSGGRNTIYFGEGSWLTVV.

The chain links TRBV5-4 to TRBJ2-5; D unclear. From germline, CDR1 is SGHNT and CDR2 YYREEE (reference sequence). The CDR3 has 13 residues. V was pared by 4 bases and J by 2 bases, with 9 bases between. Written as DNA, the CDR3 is TGTGCCAGCAGCCGAGACCAACAAGAGACCCAGTACTTC. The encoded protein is CASSRDQQETQYF.

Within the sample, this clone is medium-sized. The CDR3 loop reads CASSLIELNEQFF. CDR3 DNA sequence: TGTGCCAGCAGTTTAATTGAACTCAATGAGCAGTTCTTC. The chain couples TRBV27 to TRBJ2-1; D is unclear. This CDR3 has 13 residues. CDR1 and CDR2 from the germline V gene are MNHEY and SMNVEV (reference sequence). Trimming shortened V by 2 bases and J by 6 bases, and 8 bases separated the two germline ends.

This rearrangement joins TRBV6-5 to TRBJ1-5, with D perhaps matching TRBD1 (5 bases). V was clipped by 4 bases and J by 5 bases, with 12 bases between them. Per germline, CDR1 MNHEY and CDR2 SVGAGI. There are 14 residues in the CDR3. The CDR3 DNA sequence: TGTGCCAGCAGTTTTCAGGGTACAGATCAGCCCCAGCATTTT. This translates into CASSFQGTDQPQHF.

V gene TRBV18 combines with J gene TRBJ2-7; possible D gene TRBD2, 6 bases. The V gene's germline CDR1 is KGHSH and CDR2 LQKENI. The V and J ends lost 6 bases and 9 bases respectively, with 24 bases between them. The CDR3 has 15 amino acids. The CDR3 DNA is TGTGCCAGCTCGCTAATGGGGGAGGCGGATGTTTCGCAGTACTTC. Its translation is CASSLMGEADVSQYF.

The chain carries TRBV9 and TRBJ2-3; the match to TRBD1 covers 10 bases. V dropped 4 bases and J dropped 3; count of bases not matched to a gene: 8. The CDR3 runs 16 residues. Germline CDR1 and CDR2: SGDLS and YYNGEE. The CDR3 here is CASSLGTGDMTDTQYF. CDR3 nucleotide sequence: TGTGCCAGCAGCCTCGGGACAGGGGATATGACAGATACGCAGTATTTT.

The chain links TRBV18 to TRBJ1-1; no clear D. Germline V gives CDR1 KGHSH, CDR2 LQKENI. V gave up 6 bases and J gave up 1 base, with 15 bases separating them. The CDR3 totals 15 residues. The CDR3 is CASSSTNVENTEAFF. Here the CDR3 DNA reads TGTGCCAGCTCTTCAACTAACGTAGAGAACACTGAAGCTTTCTTT.

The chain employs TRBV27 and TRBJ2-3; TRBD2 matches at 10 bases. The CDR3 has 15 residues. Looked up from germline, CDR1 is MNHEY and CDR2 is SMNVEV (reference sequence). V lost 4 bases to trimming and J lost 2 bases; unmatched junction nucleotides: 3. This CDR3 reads CASSSTSGATDTQYF. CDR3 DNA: TGTGCCAGCAGTTCCACTAGCGGGGCCACAGATACGCAGTATTTT.